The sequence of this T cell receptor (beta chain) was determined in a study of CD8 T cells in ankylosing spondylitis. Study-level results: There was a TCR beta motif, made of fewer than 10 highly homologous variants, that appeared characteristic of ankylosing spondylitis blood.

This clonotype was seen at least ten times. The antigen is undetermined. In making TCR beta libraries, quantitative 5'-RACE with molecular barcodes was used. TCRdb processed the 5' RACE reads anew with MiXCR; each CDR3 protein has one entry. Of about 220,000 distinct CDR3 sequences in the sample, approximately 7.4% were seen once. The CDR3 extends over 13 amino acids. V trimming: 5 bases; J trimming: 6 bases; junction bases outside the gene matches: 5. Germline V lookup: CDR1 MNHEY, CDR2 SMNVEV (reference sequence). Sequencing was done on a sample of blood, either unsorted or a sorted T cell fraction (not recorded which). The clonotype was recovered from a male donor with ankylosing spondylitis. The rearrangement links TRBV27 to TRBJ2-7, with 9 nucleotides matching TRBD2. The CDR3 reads CASSRGRASEQYF. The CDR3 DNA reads TGTGCCAGCAGTCGCGGGAGGGCCTCCGAGCAGTACTTC.